A few counts support the clone carrying this T cell receptor (beta chain). Time point specified: newly diagnosed GD, antithyroid drugs for less than 3 months. RNA extracted from PBMCs served as the sequencing template. With iRepertoire HTBI primers and Arm-PCR of CDR3 regions, TCR beta libraries were built. TCRdb re-called the multiplex PCR reads through MiXCR, storing one row per CDR3 protein. The table includes a few hundred thousand distinct CDR3 sequences, 12% detected once. This sample stems from a study of regulatory T cells in long-lasting Graves disease. Study-level background: Under 3 months of antithyroid drugs had been taken by newly diagnosed Graves' patients.

A further study also used this sample, focusing on T cells in Graves' hyperthyroidism and ophthalmopathy.

This clonotype was obtained from a woman between 18 and 29 years old with Graves disease. This sample comprised peripheral blood mononuclear cells (PBMCs), obtained at new diagnosis, from a patient treated with antithyroid drugs.

CDR3 sequence (DNA): TGTGCCAGCAGTCGGAACACAGATACGCAGTATTTT. Its protein is CASSRNTDTQYF. This sequence joins TRBV27 and TRBJ2-3; D ambiguous. This CDR3 region has 12 residues. V lost 5 bases and J lost 2, with 5 bases in between. The V gene's germline CDR1 is MNHEY and CDR2 SMNVEV (reference sequence).